This section outlines one T cell receptor (beta chain) sequence together with its context. Its antigen is currently unknown. This record belongs to a study of T cell repertoires in cytomegalovirus infection. About the research overall: Public TCR beta signatures indicated both CMV infection and matching HLA type. The study, taken as a whole, reports: Carriers of CMV plus the relevant HLA were identified by cumulative public TCR beta family frequency. HLA-C-restricted CMV-specific TCR beta clonotypes prevailed in the ex vivo response.

In germline, CDR1 is MNHNY, CDR2 SVGAGI (reference sequence). Trimming cost V 11 bases and J 0 bases, with 15 bases left between them. The CDR3 length is 14 residues. MiXCR, applied by TCRdb to the reads, yields one record per CDR3 protein. The repertoire has roughly 230,000 distinct CDR3 sequences, over 15% of them found once; the top ten carry roughly 50%. Material: CD8+ T cells from PBMCs. This TCR was sampled from a human donor in good health (CMV status not recorded). Some clones in this sample may be carry-over from other donors' samples. This chain connects TRBV6-6 to TRBJ2-3; D gene uncertain. DNA of the CDR3: TGTGCCTCCCACTTACGTTATAGCACAGATACGCAGTATTTT. Amino acids: CASHLRYSTDTQYF.